These T cell receptor beta chains were read from a single sample in a study of CD4 T cells in relation to SARS-CoV-2 and coronaviruses. What these receptors recognize is not known. Sequencing was performed with immunoSEQ multiplex PCR; in TCRdb, only in-frame clones are kept and a portion is missing. Of under 25,000 clones listed, 75% to 85% are singletons. Sequenced: CD4+ T cells from PBMCs, cultured in vitro. Every receptor here comes from a human donor in good health. The CDR3 runs from the conserved cysteine through the conserved F or W. The order of the fields is V gene, J gene, D gene, clone size, CDR3 protein, CDR3 DNA. A D gene is named only where the DNA matches it firmly. Some rows have no size entry. The others give once, few or many, or a class for an expanded clone.

>TRBV12-5|TRBJ1-5|TRBD1|NA
CASGLVRGGGNQPQHF
TGTGCTAGTGGTTTGGTACGAGGGGGCGGCAATCAGCCCCAGCATTTT
>TRBV5-1|TRBJ2-5|TRBD2|few
CASSLAGIQETQYF
TGCGCCAGCAGCTTAGCGGGAATCCAAGAGACCCAGTACTTC
>TRBV6-2/TRBV6-3|TRBJ1-5|NA|NA
CASSLDSPDQPQHF
TGTGCCAGCAGTCTGGACAGTCCCGATCAGCCCCAGCATTTT
>TRBV30|TRBJ1-1|NA|NA
CAWRVHPNTEAFF
TGTGCCTGGAGGGTCCACCCGAACACTGAAGCTTTCTTT
>TRBV5-8|TRBJ1-3|TRBD1|NA
CASSLVGTAGNTIYF
TGTGCCAGCAGCTTGGTCGGGACAGCTGGAAACACCATATATTTT
>TRBV30|TRBJ2-3|NA|NA
CAWTQLGNTQYF
TGTGCCTGGACCCAGCTAGGAAATACGCAGTATTTT
>TRBV5-8|TRBJ1-5|NA|NA
CASSRRGMGAGPQHF
TGTGCCAGCAGCAGGAGGGGGATGGGGGCCGGACCCCAGCATTTT
>TRBV29-1|TRBJ2-1|NA|NA
CSVGIQTDEQFF
TGCAGCGTTGGAATTCAGACCGATGAGCAGTTCTTC
>TRBV6-2/TRBV6-3|TRBJ2-5|NA|once
CASSYGGRQETQYF
TGTGCCAGCAGTTACGGGGGACGACAAGAGACCCAGTACTTC
>TRBV2|TRBJ1-5|NA|once
CASSPSGYNQPQHF
TGTGCCAGCAGCCCTTCGGGTTACAATCAGCCCCAGCATTTT
>TRBV11-2|TRBJ1-1|NA|NA
CASSLVGFSNTEAFF
TGTGCCAGCAGCTTAGTCGGGTTTTCGAACACTGAAGCTTTCTTT
>TRBV5-1|TRBJ1-4|NA|NA
CASSLGGRKNEKLFF
TGCGCCAGCAGCTTGGGGGGCAGGAAGAATGAAAAACTGTTTTTT
>TRBV9|TRBJ2-3|NA|NA
CASSISTDTQYF
TGTGCCAGCAGCATATCTACAGATACGCAGTATTTT
>TRBV12-5|TRBJ1-1|NA|NA
CASGQALNTEAFF
TGTGCTAGTGGCCAGGCGTTGAACACTGAAGCTTTCTTT
>TRBV11-3|TRBJ1-1|NA|NA
CASSLAGTENTEAFF
TGTGCCAGCAGCTTAGCAGGGACGGAGAACACTGAAGCTTTCTTT
>TRBV18|TRBJ1-5|NA|NA
CASSPAAGDQPQHF
TGTGCCAGCTCACCAGCGGCCGGAGATCAGCCCCAGCATTTT
>TRBV19|TRBJ1-1|NA|NA
CASGIIDTEAFF
TGTGCCAGCGGCATAATAGACACTGAAGCTTTCTTT
>TRBV30|TRBJ1-4|NA|NA
CAWNKLGGRREKLFF
TGTGCCTGGAACAAACTGGGGGGAAGGAGGGAAAAACTGTTTTTT
>TRBV5-1|TRBJ2-7|NA|NA
CASSLELQGSLTGEQYF
TGCGCCAGCAGCTTGGAATTACAGGGAAGTTTAACAGGCGAGCAGTACTTC
>TRBV25-1|TRBJ2-1|TRBD2|NA
CASSHSGRGNEQFF
TGTGCCAGCAGCCATAGCGGGAGAGGGAATGAGCAGTTCTTC
>TRBV4-1|TRBJ1-4|NA|NA
CASSQEPRANEKLFF
TGCGCCAGCAGCCAAGAGCCCAGGGCGAATGAAAAACTGTTTTTT
>TRBV20-1|TRBJ2-7|NA|NA
CSATGTYEQYF
TGCAGTGCTACAGGGACCTACGAGCAGTACTTC
>TRBV4-3|TRBJ1-2|NA|few
CASSPGQIGGYTF
TGCGCCAGCAGCCCCGGACAGATCGGTGGCTACACCTTC
>TRBV4-3|TRBJ2-1|TRBD2|once
CASSQMVAGVDNEQFF
TGCGCCAGCAGCCAGATGGTAGCGGGAGTGGATAATGAGCAGTTCTTC
>TRBV5-1|TRBJ2-5|TRBD2|NA
CASSSLRGGETQYF
TGCGCCAGCAGCTCGCTACGGGGGGGTGAGACCCAGTACTTC
>TRBV9|TRBJ2-7|TRBD1|NA
CASSYGTGHPYEQYF
TGTGCCAGCAGCTATGGGACAGGCCATCCCTACGAGCAGTACTTC
>TRBV19|TRBJ2-3|NA|few
CASSIWTAADTQYF
TGTGCCAGTAGTATTTGGACTGCGGCAGATACGCAGTATTTT
>TRBV14|TRBJ1-1|NA|NA
CASSRTNTEAFF
TGTGCCAGCAGTCGTACGAACACTGAAGCTTTCTTT
>TRBV29-1|TRBJ2-5|NA|NA
CSVERNRQETQYF
TGCAGCGTTGAAAGGAACAGGCAAGAGACCCAGTACTTC
>TRBV19|TRBJ2-3|NA|NA
CASSMQATTRDTQYF
TGTGCCAGTAGTATGCAGGCGACGACGCGGGATACGCAGTATTTT
>TRBV9|TRBJ2-1|TRBD2|NA
CASSVIAGGGNEQFF
TGTGCCAGCAGCGTGATAGCGGGGGGGGGCAATGAGCAGTTCTTC
>TRBV10-3|TRBJ2-7|TRBD2|few
CAISREGVGEQYF
TGTGCCATCAGCCGGGAGGGGGTCGGGGAGCAGTACTTC
>TRBV7-9|TRBJ2-1|TRBD2|NA
CASSLAGTSGRGEQFF
TGTGCCAGCAGCTTAGCCGGGACTAGCGGGCGGGGTGAGCAGTTCTTC
>TRBV29-1|TRBJ1-4|NA|NA
CSVEIGSNEKLFF
TGCAGCGTTGAAATAGGGTCTAATGAAAAACTGTTTTTT
>TRBV19|TRBJ1-2|NA|NA
CASSTTGTNYGYTF
TGTGCCAGTAGTACCACAGGAACTAACTATGGCTACACCTTC
>TRBV6-2/TRBV6-3|TRBJ1-5|NA|NA
CASSFLDDQPQHF
TGTGCCAGCAGTTTCCTGGATGACCAGCCCCAGCATTTT
>TRBV11-2|TRBJ2-1|TRBD2|NA
CASSSPGLAVPYNEQFF
TGTGCCAGCAGCTCGCCCGGACTAGCGGTCCCCTACAATGAGCAGTTCTTC
>TRBV6-2/TRBV6-3|TRBJ1-1|NA|NA
CASSSADGSEAFF
TGTGCCAGCAGTTCCGCCGACGGATCTGAAGCTTTCTTT
>TRBV2|TRBJ2-3|TRBD2|NA
CASSPTSGGGNTQYF
TGTGCCAGCAGTCCGACTAGCGGGGGGGGGAATACGCAGTATTTT
>TRBV2|TRBJ2-7|NA|NA
CASSRSGTSTYEQYF
TGTGCCAGCAGTCGTTCCGGGACTTCCACCTACGAGCAGTACTTC
>TRBV6-1|TRBJ1-5|NA|NA
CASSRGVEPQHF
TGTGCCAGCAGTCGGGGGGTGGAGCCCCAGCATTTT
>TRBV6-2/TRBV6-3|TRBJ1-2|NA|NA
CASSYGRGRGYTF
TGTGCCAGCAGTTATGGCCGGGGAAGGGGCTACACCTTC
>TRBV7-2|TRBJ2-7|NA|NA
CASSIGGKGNEQYF
TGTGCCAGCAGCATAGGGGGGAAAGGGAACGAGCAGTACTTC
>TRBV5-5|TRBJ1-6|NA|few
CASSLIGGLSDNSPLHF
TGTGCCAGCAGCTTGATTGGGGGCCTATCCGATAATTCACCCCTCCACTTT
>TRBV5-6|TRBJ2-7|NA|NA
CASSNTGPYESYEQYF
TGTGCCAGCAGCAACACAGGCCCGTACGAATCCTACGAGCAGTACTTC
>TRBV5-1|TRBJ2-7|NA|NA
CASSPGEGLGEQYF
TGCGCCAGCAGCCCAGGCGAGGGTCTAGGCGAGCAGTACTTC
>TRBV10-3|TRBJ2-3|NA|NA
CAISADPSTDTQYF
TGTGCCATCAGTGCGGATCCTAGCACAGATACGCAGTATTTT
>TRBV6-5|TRBJ2-3|TRBD2|NA
CASSPAGGSDTQYF
TGTGCCAGCAGTCCAGCGGGAGGTTCGGATACGCAGTATTTT
>TRBV19|TRBJ1-5|TRBD1|NA
CASSSQGGPQPQHF
TGTGCCAGTAGTAGTCAGGGGGGGCCTCAGCCCCAGCATTTT
>TRBV18|TRBJ2-7|TRBD1|NA
CASSPGQNIYEQYF
TGTGCCAGCTCCCCGGGACAGAATATCTACGAGCAGTACTTC